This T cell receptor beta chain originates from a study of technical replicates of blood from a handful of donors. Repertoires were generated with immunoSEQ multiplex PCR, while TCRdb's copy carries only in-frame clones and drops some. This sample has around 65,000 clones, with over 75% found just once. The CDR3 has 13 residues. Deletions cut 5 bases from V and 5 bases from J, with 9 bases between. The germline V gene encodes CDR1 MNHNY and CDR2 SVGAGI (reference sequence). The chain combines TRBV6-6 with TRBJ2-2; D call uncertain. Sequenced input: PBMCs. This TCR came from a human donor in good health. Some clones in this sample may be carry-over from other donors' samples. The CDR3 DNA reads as TGTGCCAGCAGTACCGACGGGACCGGGGAGCTGTTTTTT. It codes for CASSTDGTGELFF.